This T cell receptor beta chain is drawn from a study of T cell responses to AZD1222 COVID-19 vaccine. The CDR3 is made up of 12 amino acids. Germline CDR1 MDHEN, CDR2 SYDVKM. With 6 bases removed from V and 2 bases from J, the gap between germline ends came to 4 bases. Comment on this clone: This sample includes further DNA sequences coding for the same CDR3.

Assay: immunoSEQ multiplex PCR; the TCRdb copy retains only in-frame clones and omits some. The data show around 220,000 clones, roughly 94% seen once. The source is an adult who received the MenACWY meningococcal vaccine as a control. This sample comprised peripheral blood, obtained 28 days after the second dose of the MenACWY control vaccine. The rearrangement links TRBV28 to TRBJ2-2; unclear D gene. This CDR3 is CASSLNTGELFF. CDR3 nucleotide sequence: TGTGCCAGCAGCCTTAACACCGGGGAGCTGTTTTTT.